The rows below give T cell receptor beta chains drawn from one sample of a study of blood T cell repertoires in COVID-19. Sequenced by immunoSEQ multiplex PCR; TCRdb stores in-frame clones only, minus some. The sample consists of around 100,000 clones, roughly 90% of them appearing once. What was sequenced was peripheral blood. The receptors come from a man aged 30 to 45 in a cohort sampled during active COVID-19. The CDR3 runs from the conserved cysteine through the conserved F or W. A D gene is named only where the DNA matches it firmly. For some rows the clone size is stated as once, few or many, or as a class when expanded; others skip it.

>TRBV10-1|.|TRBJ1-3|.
CASSGGSGNTIYF
TGCGCCAGCAGTGGAGGCTCTGGAAACACCATATATTTT
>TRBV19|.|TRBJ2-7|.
CASSERGWYEQYF
TGTGCCAGTAGTGAAAGGGGGTGGTACGAGCAGTACTTC
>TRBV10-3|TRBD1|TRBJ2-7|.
CAISGRTGNYEQYF
TGTGCCATCAGTGGGAGGACAGGGAATTACGAGCAGTACTTC
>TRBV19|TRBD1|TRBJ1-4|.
CASSIRDRANEKLFF
TGTGCCAGTAGTATCCGGGACAGGGCCAATGAAAAACTGTTTTTT
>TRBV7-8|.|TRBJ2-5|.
CASSLARETQYF
TGTGCCAGCAGCTTAGCGCGGGAGACCCAGTACTTC
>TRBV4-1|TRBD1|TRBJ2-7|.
CASSQGQGSSYEQYF
TGCGCCAGCAGCCAAGGACAGGGGAGCTCCTACGAGCAGTACTTC
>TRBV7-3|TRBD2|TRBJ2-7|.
CASSTRRSNRLAGSYEQYF
TGTGCCAGCAGTACCAGGAGGTCGAATAGACTAGCGGGGTCCTACGAGCAGTACTTC
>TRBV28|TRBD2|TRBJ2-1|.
CASSSTSGGLSDNEQFF
TGTGCCAGCAGCTCGACTAGCGGGGGGCTTAGCGACAATGAGCAGTTCTTC
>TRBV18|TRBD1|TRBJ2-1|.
CASSPRPGQGTDEQFF
TGTGCCAGCTCACCACGACCGGGACAGGGAACCGATGAGCAGTTCTTC
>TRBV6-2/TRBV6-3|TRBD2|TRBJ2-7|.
CASSLELAVHEQYF
TGTGCCAGCAGTTTGGAACTAGCGGTCCACGAGCAGTACTTC
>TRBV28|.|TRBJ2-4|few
CASTKRRTLLAKNIQYF
TGTGCCAGCACGAAAAGACGGACACTGCTAGCCAAAAACATTCAGTACTTC
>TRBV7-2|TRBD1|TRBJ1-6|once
CASSDRGSPLHF
TGTGCCAGCAGCGACAGGGGTTCACCCCTCCACTTT
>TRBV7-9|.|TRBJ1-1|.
CASSLDSFREAFF
TGTGCCAGCAGCTTAGACAGTTTCCGTGAAGCTTTCTTT
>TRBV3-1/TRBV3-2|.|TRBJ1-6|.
CASSQAAPYNSPLHF
TGTGCCAGCAGCCAAGCAGCGCCCTATAATTCACCCCTCCACTTT
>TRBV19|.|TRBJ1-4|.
CASSIAGGTNEKLFF
TGTGCCAGTAGTATTGCCGGGGGAACTAATGAAAAACTGTTTTTT
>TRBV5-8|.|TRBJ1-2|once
CASSSVGARTF
TGTGCCAGCAGCTCTGTAGGGGCCCGCACCTTC
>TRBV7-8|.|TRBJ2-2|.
CASSLAGVANTGELFF
TGTGCCAGCAGCCTCGCAGGGGTAGCAAACACCGGGGAGCTGTTTTTT
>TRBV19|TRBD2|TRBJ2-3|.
CASSRFSGGSIDADTQYF
TGTGCCAGTAGCCGCTTCAGCGGGGGTTCGATTGATGCAGATACGCAGTATTTT
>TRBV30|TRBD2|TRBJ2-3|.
CAWSVGGGSDTQYF
TGTGCCTGGAGTGTAGGCGGGGGGTCGGATACGCAGTATTTT
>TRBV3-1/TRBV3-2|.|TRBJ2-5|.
CASSQVAGAGQQETQYF
TGTGCCAGCAGCCAAGTAGCAGGGGCTGGCCAGCAAGAGACCCAGTACTTC
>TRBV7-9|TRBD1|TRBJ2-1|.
CASRDRVDNEQFF
TGTGCCAGCCGGGACAGGGTGGACAATGAGCAGTTCTTC
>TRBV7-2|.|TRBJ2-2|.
CASSLDSYTGELFF
TGTGCCAGCAGCTTAGACAGTTACACCGGGGAGCTGTTTTTT
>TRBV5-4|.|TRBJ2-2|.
CASSLQGNTGELFF
TGTGCCAGCAGCTTACAGGGGAACACCGGGGAGCTGTTTTTT
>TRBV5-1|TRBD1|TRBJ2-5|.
CASSLEGDRGETQYF
TGCGCCAGCAGCTTGGAGGGCGACAGGGGTGAGACCCAGTACTTC
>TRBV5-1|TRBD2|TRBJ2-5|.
CASSSAGGLAGGYETQYF
TGCGCCAGCAGCTCGGCTGGAGGACTAGCGGGGGGGTATGAGACCCAGTACTTC